This T cell receptor beta chain was identified in a study of blood T cells in healthy people across ages. A J-beta primer mix and a sample-barcoded 5' primer were used in a second PCR of roughly 7 to 12 cycles. TCRdb reprocessed the 5' RACE reads with MiXCR, giving one entry per CDR3 protein. Here the sample spans hundreds of thousands of distinct CDR3 sequences, about three fifths being singletons. Donors gave around 9.8 milliliters of peripheral blood apiece. This clonotype was seen only a few times. This sequence originates from a man aged 30-40 years in good health. The material sequenced was blood.

The CDR3 reads CASGLGGNEQFF. Here the CDR3 DNA reads TGTGCTAGTGGTCTTGGGGGGAATGAGCAGTTCTTC. V gene TRBV12-5 combines with J gene TRBJ2-1, with D possibly TRBD2 on 6 matching bases. V was clipped by 5 bases and J by 7 bases, with 9 bases between them. The germline gives CDR1 LGHNT, CDR2 FRNRAP. CDR3 length equals 12 residues.